One and the same sample provided the 29 T cell receptor beta chains below, sequenced in a study of shared clonotypes between healthy human individuals. Method: immunoSEQ multiplex PCR; TCRdb's copy keeps in-frame clones and lacks some. The repertoire holds about 1.1 million clones, roughly 80% seen once, with 0.89% in the top ten. Sequencing was done on a sample of memory CD4+ T cells from PBMCs. As for subset: CD45RA-negative fraction. The receptors stem from a man between 18 and 29 years old in good health. Some clones in this sample may be carry-over from other donors' samples.

CDR3 residues: CASSLSGGPSYEQYF. As DNA, the CDR3 is TGTGCCAGCAGCCTGTCTGGCGGTCCCTCCTACGAGCAGTACTTC. The rearrangement joins TRBV5-4 to TRBJ2-7; D is ambiguous. The CDR3 loop spans 15 amino acids. Germline CDR1 SGHNT, CDR2 YYREEE (reference sequence). The germline V and J ends were trimmed by 4 bases and 0 bases, with 14 bases remaining between them. Looking up the rest from reference TRBV5-4 and TRBJ2-7 gives the full variable domain: ETGVTQSPTHLIKTRGQQVTLRCSSQSGHNTVSWYQQALGQGPQFIFQYYREEENGRGNFPPRFSGLQFPNYSSELNVNALELDDSALYLCASSLSGGPSYEQYFGPGTRLTVT.

This clone was counted between two and nine times. The chain uses TRBV14 and TRBJ2-2, with D tentatively TRBD1 (7 bases). The germline gives CDR1 SGHDN, CDR2 FVKESK. V lost 3 bases and J lost 4, with 15 bases in between. The CDR3 totals 16 residues. DNA of the CDR3: TGTGCCAGCAGCCACGGCGGGACAGTCGTCACCGGGGAGCTGTTTTTT. Its protein product is CASSHGGTVVTGELFF.

This clone has a handful of counts. CDR3 amino acids: CASSALAGDGIEQFF. CDR3 bases: TGCGCCAGCAGCGCCCTAGCGGGAGATGGCATTGAGCAGTTCTTC. The rearrangement links TRBV5-1 to TRBJ2-1, with 10 bases fitting TRBD2. The V and J ends lost 4 bases and 9 bases, in that order; junction bases with no gene match: 10. The CDR3 consists of 15 residues. Germline lookup yields CDR1 SGHRS and CDR2 YFSETQ.

This chain links TRBV18 with TRBJ2-6; D unclear. CDR1 is KGHSH, CDR2 LQKENI, per germline. The V and J ends lost 6 bases and 4 bases respectively, with 7 bases between them. This CDR3 contains 13 residues. The CDR3: CASSGSGANVLTF. The CDR3 coding sequence is TGTGCCAGCTCGGGGTCCGGGGCCAACGTCCTGACTTTC.

This clone has a handful of counts. The chain joins TRBV23-1 to TRBJ2-5; 7 bases match TRBD1. With the DNA end fitting TRBJ2-7 better, the J assignment may be wrong. TRBV23-1 is classed as an ORF, of uncertain function. The CDR3 spans 14 residues. CDR3 region: CASSHPGGGYEQYF. The CDR3 DNA reads as TGCGCCAGCAGTCACCCAGGGGGTGGGTACGAGCAGTACTTC.

The gene calls are TRBV5-1 and TRBJ2-5; D may be TRBD2 (5 bases). The CDR3 has 14 amino acids. Germline V gene data show CDR1 as SGHRS and CDR2 as YFSETQ. V was pared by 0 bases and J by 5 bases, with 11 bases between. The CDR3 is CASSLAPGGETQYF. CDR3 DNA: TGCGCCAGCAGCTTGGCGCCAGGCGGGGAGACCCAGTACTTC.

V gene TRBV5-1 combines with J gene TRBJ2-1; D unresolved. The germline V and J ends were trimmed by 0 bases and 8 bases, with 9 bases remaining between them. The CDR3 extends over 13 amino acids. Germline CDR1 reads SGHRS; CDR2 reads YFSETQ. The CDR3 DNA reads as TGCGCCAGCAGCTTGGAAGCCCCGGATGAGCAGTTCTTC. This sequence encodes CASSLEAPDEQFF. Looking up the rest from reference TRBV5-1 and TRBJ2-1 gives the full variable domain: KAGVTQTPRYLIKTRGQQVTLSCSPISGHRSVSWYQQTPGQGLQFLFEYFSETQRNKGNFPGRFSGRQFSNSRSEMNVSTLELGDSALYLCASSLEAPDEQFFGPGTRLTVL.

At least ten counts were recorded for this clone. This sequence joins TRBV30 and TRBJ1-2, with TRBD1 identical over 8 bases. The V segment lost 4 bases and the J segment 7 bases; nucleotides outside the gene matches: 8. Germline CDR1 GTSNPN, CDR2 SVGIG (reference sequence). The CDR3 spans 13 residues. The CDR3 nucleotides read TGTGCCTGGAACCCAGGGGGCGCTGTTGGCTACACCTTC. Its translation: CAWNPGGAVGYTF.

This clone has at least ten counts. The chain couples TRBV7-3 to TRBJ2-1, with 9 bases aligning to TRBD2. With V trimmed by 1 base and J by 9 bases, 10 bases remained unmatched. Germline values: CDR1 SGHTA, CDR2 FQGTGA. This CDR3 has 16 amino acids. This CDR3 is CASSLRREGVLGEQFF. The CDR3 nucleotides are TGTGCCAGCAGCTTAAGGCGGGAGGGGGTGTTGGGTGAGCAGTTCTTC.

This clone was seen more than once but under ten times. This chain joins TRBV7-7 and TRBJ2-7; D is unresolved. Between the trimmed V and J ends, which lost 1 base and 0 bases, there was a span of 7 bases. The germline CDR1 and CDR2 sequences are SSHAT and FNYEAQ (reference sequence). The CDR3 covers 14 residues. The CDR3 nucleotides read TGTGCCAGCAGCTTAGAGGTCGGCTCCTACGAGCAGTACTTC. Translated, it gives CASSLEVGSYEQYF.

This rearrangement joins TRBV5-8 to TRBJ1-5; the D is unclear. V was pared by 2 bases and J by 5 bases, with 8 bases between. The CDR3 totals 13 residues. The germline V gene encodes CDR1 SGHTS and CDR2 YDEGEE. For the CDR3, the DNA is TGTGCCAGCAGCTTTCAGGACTATCAGCCCCAGCATTTT. It encodes CASSFQDYQPQHF. Together with reference TRBV5-8 and TRBJ1-5, the CDR3 gives the full variable domain: EAGVTQSPTHLIKTRGQQATLRCSPISGHTSVYWYQQALGLGLQFLLWYDEGEERNRGNFPPRFSGRQFPNYSSELNVNALELEDSALYLCASSFQDYQPQHFGDGTRLSIL.

V and J are TRBV30 and TRBJ2-1; 8 bases align to TRBD2. Germline V CDR1 and CDR2: GTSNPN, SVGIG (reference sequence). The CDR3 spans 15 residues. Unmatched junction bases numbered 8, after V lost 0 bases and J lost 7 bases. The CDR3 reads CAWSVSGTRWNEQFF. For the CDR3, the DNA is TGTGCCTGGAGTGTAAGTGGGACTAGGTGGAATGAGCAGTTCTTC.

Comment on this clone: This sample includes further DNA sequences coding for the same CDR3. The chain uses TRBV5-4 and TRBJ2-5; D gene uncertain. The germline V gene has CDR1 SGHNT and CDR2 YYREEE (reference sequence). V was shortened by 4 bases and J by 1 base, with 5 bases between the two germline ends. The CDR3 has 12 residues. CDR3 nucleotides: TGTGCCAGCAGCCTACCCCAAGAGACCCAGTACTTC. This translates into CASSLPQETQYF.

In regard to this clone: The sample has other DNA sequences that encode this CDR3 too. The V gene is TRBV5-1, the J gene TRBJ2-3; the match to TRBD2 covers 10 bases. This CDR3 has 16 amino acids. Trimming took 2 bases from V and 3 from J; bases not matched to a gene: 6. Germline V gene data show CDR1 as SGHRS and CDR2 as YFSETQ. The CDR3 spells CASSLAGGPGTDTQYF. CDR3 DNA sequence: TGCGCCAGCAGCTTAGCGGGAGGGCCGGGGACAGATACGCAGTATTTT. The variable domain in full, completed from reference TRBV5-1 and TRBJ2-3, reads KAGVTQTPRYLIKTRGQQVTLSCSPISGHRSVSWYQQTPGQGLQFLFEYFSETQRNKGNFPGRFSGRQFSNSRSEMNVSTLELGDSALYLCASSLAGGPGTDTQYFGPGTRLTVL.

The CDR3 is CASSNSGGQPQHF. The CDR3 DNA is TGTGCCAGCAGTAATTCTGGGGGTCAGCCCCAGCATTTT. The gene calls are TRBV27 and TRBJ1-5, with a tentative D call TRBD1 (5 bases). This CDR3 comprises 13 residues. Per germline, CDR1 MNHEY and CDR2 SMNVEV (reference sequence). Trimming left V 5 bases short and J 6 bases short, with 11 bases between.

Points on this clone: The same CDR3 also results from other DNA sequences found in this sample. The chain recombines TRBV7-2 with TRBJ1-2; D remains unclear. V was cut by 1 base and J by 0 bases, with 3 bases left in between. Germline CDR1 is SGHTA and CDR2 is FQGNSA. The CDR3 runs to 13 residues. CDR3 in amino acids: CASSLGANYGYTF. The CDR3 coding sequence is TGTGCCAGCAGCTTAGGGGCTAACTATGGCTACACCTTC.

The chain uses TRBV7-3 and TRBJ2-2, with 7 positions matching TRBD1. The CDR3 covers 16 residues. Trimming took 5 bases from V and 6 from J; bases not matched to a gene: 12. Germline CDR1 reads SGHTA; CDR2 reads FQGTGA. The CDR3 is CASSPGETGLAGELFF. The DNA for the CDR3 is TGTGCCAGCAGCCCAGGGGAGACAGGGTTGGCCGGGGAGCTGTTTTTT.

The chain joins TRBV7-7 to TRBJ2-1; 9 positions agree with TRBD2. This CDR3 is built from 14 residues. The V gene end was trimmed by 5 bases and the J gene end by 10 bases; junction bases not matched to a gene: 9. The germline V gene has CDR1 SSHAT and CDR2 FNYEAQ (reference sequence). The CDR3 DNA reads as TGTGCCAGCAGCCCTAGCGGGACCCCCGGGGAGCAGTTCTTC. As protein: CASSPSGTPGEQFF.

The J gene is TRBJ2-5, the V gene TRBV7-9, with a possible D match to TRBD2 (7 bases). The end of the DNA aligns better with TRBJ2-7, so the J call may be wrong. The CDR3 is 14 amino acids. CDR1 is SEHNR and CDR2 is FQNEAQ in the germline V gene (reference sequence). The CDR3 spells CASRPGDYSYEQYF. CDR3 DNA: TGTGCCAGCCGACCAGGGGACTACTCCTACGAGCAGTACTTC.

This sequence joins TRBV30 and TRBJ2-5, with D perhaps matching TRBD1 (5 bases). V was shortened by 7 bases and J by 9 bases, with 18 bases between the two germline ends. Per the germline V gene, CDR1 is GTSNPN and CDR2 is SVGIG (reference sequence). There are 12 residues in the CDR3. The CDR3 here is CAYGRVQGAQYF. CDR3 DNA: TGTGCCTATGGAAGGGTCCAAGGGGCCCAGTACTTC.

This chain links TRBV7-2 with TRBJ2-2, with TRBD2 identical over 9 bases. The V and J ends lost 6 bases and 5 bases, in that order; junction bases with no gene match: 16. CDR3 length: 18 amino acids. The germline V gene encodes CDR1 SGHTA and CDR2 FQGNSA. CDR3 in amino acids: CASSSLFVSGGGTGELFF. As DNA, the CDR3 is TGTGCCAGCAGTTCCCTCTTTGTTAGCGGGGGTGGAACCGGGGAGCTGTTTTTT.

The V gene is TRBV23-1, the J gene TRBJ2-7; D may be TRBD1 (6 bases). TRBV23-1 carries the ORF label, with uncertain function. V was trimmed by 0 bases and J by 5 bases, leaving 17 bases between them. The CDR3 runs 16 residues. The CDR3 coding sequence is TGCGCCAGCAGTCAATCGGAATCGACCAGGGGCCACGAGCAGTACTTC. It specifies CASSQSESTRGHEQYF.

CDR3 sequence reads: CASSGGTGVNTEAFF. For the CDR3, the DNA is TGCGCCAGCAGCGGAGGGACCGGAGTGAACACTGAAGCTTTCTTT. This chain connects TRBV5-1 to TRBJ1-1, with D possibly TRBD1 on 5 matching bases. The V gene's germline CDR1 is SGHRS and CDR2 YFSETQ. V lost 4 bases and J 0 bases, leaving 13 bases between the germline ends. This CDR3 is 15 amino acids long.

The V and J genes are TRBV7-9 and TRBJ2-5; D is perhaps TRBD2 (5 bases). Deletions cut 0 bases from V and 5 bases from J, with 10 bases between. Per germline, CDR1 SEHNR and CDR2 FQNEAQ (reference sequence). The CDR3 sequence is 14 residues long. The CDR3, as DNA: TGTGCCAGCAGCTTAGCGGGAGTGATGGAGACCCAGTACTTC. It codes for CASSLAGVMETQYF. Using reference TRBV7-9 and TRBJ2-5 for the parts outside the CDR3, the full variable domain is DTGVSQNPRHKITKRGQNVTFRCDPISEHNRLYWYRQTLGQGPEFLTYFQNEAQLEKSRLLSDRFSAERPKGSFSTLEIQRTEQGDSAMYLCASSLAGVMETQYFGPGTRLLVL.

This clone was recorded once. V usage is TRBV28 and J usage is TRBJ1-2; D gene unclear. The CDR3 runs 13 residues. V gave up 5 bases and J gave up 5 bases, with 12 bases separating them. Germline V CDR1 and CDR2: MDHEN, SYDVKM. The DNA for the CDR3 is TGTGCCAGCAGTGTCCCCCCCTGGTATGGCTACACCTTC. It specifies CASSVPPWYGYTF.

This clone was counted a few times. A much larger clone lies a single base off, so this may be a read error. Different DNA sequences within this sample yield the same CDR3. V usage is TRBV5-4 and J usage is TRBJ1-4; no reliable D call. V shed 0 bases and J shed 0 bases, with 6 bases lying between them. Germline CDR1 reads SGHNT; CDR2 reads YYREEE (reference sequence). The CDR3 is 15 amino acids. CDR3 amino acids: CASSLGGATNEKLFF. DNA for the CDR3: TGTGCCAGCAGCTTGGGGGGTGCAACTAATGAAAAACTGTTTTTT.

The J gene is TRBJ2-3, the V gene TRBV9; 12 bases are a match to TRBD1. CDR3 length: 15 residues. The germline gives CDR1 SGDLS, CDR2 YYNGEE. V gave up 7 bases and J gave up 5 bases; unmatched junction bases: 8. CDR3 DNA sequence: TGTGCCAGCGGCCGGGACAGGGGGCGCGGAGATACGCAGTATTTT. Translated, it gives CASGRDRGRGDTQYF.

The chain links TRBV7-2 to TRBJ2-1; D uncertain. Germline V gives CDR1 SGHTA, CDR2 FQGNSA. This CDR3 region has 16 residues. Between the trimmed V and J ends, which lost 1 base and 1 base, there was a span of 11 bases. The CDR3 loop reads CASSLVGRISYNEQFF. CDR3 DNA: TGTGCCAGCAGCTTAGTCGGGCGGATATCCTACAATGAGCAGTTCTTC.

The rearrangement links TRBV2 to TRBJ2-3; D remains ambiguous. The CDR3 consists of 12 residues. V lost 6 bases, J lost 13 bases, and 17 bases lay in between. Per the germline V gene, CDR1 is SNHLY and CDR2 is FYNNEI. CDR3 nucleotides: TGTGCCAGCAGCAGCCTTTCCGACTCGAAGTATTTT. Translated: CASSSLSDSKYF.